The 25 T cell receptor beta chains listed next were all sequenced from one sample in a study of shared clonotypes between healthy human individuals. Terminally differentiated effector memory CD45RA+ cells were excluded from the naive CD8 cells, which were CD45RO-negative and positively selected for CCR7. The repertoire was sequenced with immunoSEQ multiplex PCR; TCRdb's copy has only in-frame clones and lacks some. The sample has under 1 million clones; around 96% are singletons. Sequenced input: naive CD8+ T cells sorted from blood. The source of these receptors is a man aged 30 to 39 in good health.

The chain combines TRBV15 with TRBJ2-7; D possibly corresponds to TRBD1 (5 bases). The CDR3 has 17 amino acids. V was pared by 0 bases and J by 5 bases, with 20 bases between. Germline CDR1 LNHNV, CDR2 YYDKDF (reference sequence). The CDR3, as DNA: TGTGCCACCAGCAGAGATTTACAGGCCCTTTTAGGTGACGAGCAGTACTTC. It encodes CATSRDLQALLGDEQYF.

The chain has TRBV7-9 and TRBJ2-7, with 13 positions matching TRBD2. This CDR3 spans 15 amino acids. Germline V lookup: CDR1 SEHNR, CDR2 FQNEAQ (reference sequence). With 6 bases clipped from V and 12 bases from J, the junction kept 14 bases outside the gene matches. CDR3 residues: CASSSPGLAGLTWYF. As DNA, the CDR3 is TGTGCCAGCAGTTCCCCGGGACTAGCGGGGTTAACGTGGTACTTC.

The CDR3 is CASSPWQRETTGELFF. In DNA form, the CDR3 reads TGCGCCAGCAGCCCTTGGCAGCGGGAGACCACCGGGGAGCTGTTTTTT. The chain is built from TRBV5-1 and TRBJ2-2, with 8 positions matching TRBD2. Per the germline V gene, CDR1 is SGHRS and CDR2 is YFSETQ. V lost 4 bases, J lost 4 bases, and 9 bases stayed unmatched. The CDR3 spans 16 residues. The variable domain in full, with the rest retrieved from reference TRBV5-1 and TRBJ2-2, is KAGVTQTPRYLIKTRGQQVTLSCSPISGHRSVSWYQQTPGQGLQFLFEYFSETQRNKGNFPGRFSGRQFSNSRSEMNVSTLELGDSALYLCASSPWQRETTGELFFGEGSRLTVL.

This CDR3 reads CASSLGVASSYEQYF. In DNA, the CDR3 is TGTGCCAGCAGCTTAGGGGTAGCTAGCTCCTACGAGCAGTACTTC. The rearrangement links TRBV5-5 to TRBJ2-7, with D perhaps TRBD1 (5 bases). Germline values: CDR1 SGHKS, CDR2 YYEKEE (reference sequence). V was trimmed by 2 bases and J by 0 bases, leaving 12 bases between them. The length of the CDR3 is 15 residues.

V is TRBV30 and J is TRBJ2-1; TRBD2 might be the D (5 bases). Germline loops: CDR1 GTSNPN, CDR2 SVGIG (reference sequence). Trimming stripped 6 bases from V and 10 bases from J, with 10 bases between. The CDR3 contains 10 residues. The DNA for the CDR3 is TGTGCCTGCACGGGGAGAGAGCAGTTCTTC. This sequence encodes CACTGREQFF.

To note about this clone: Other DNA sequences of this sample code for an identical CDR3. The chain has TRBV4-1 and TRBJ2-7; 8 bases agree with TRBD2. J gave up 0 bases and V 0 bases, and 1 base lay outside the gene matches. This CDR3 is 15 amino acids long. Germline CDR1 is MGHRA and CDR2 is YSYEKL. The CDR3 DNA reads as TGCGCCAGCAGCCAAGACAGCGGGAGCTCCTACGAGCAGTACTTC. Translation gives CASSQDSGSSYEQYF.

V and J are TRBV5-1 and TRBJ2-7; D is possibly TRBD2 (5 bases). Trimming removed 5 bases at V and 2 bases at J, with 14 bases between. The CDR3 is 14 residues long. Germline lookup yields CDR1 SGHRS and CDR2 YFSETQ. The CDR3 reads CASREVRPPYEQYF. CDR3 DNA: TGCGCCAGCAGGGAGGTGCGGCCGCCCTACGAGCAGTACTTC. Variable domain in full (rest from reference TRBV5-1 and TRBJ2-7): KAGVTQTPRYLIKTRGQQVTLSCSPISGHRSVSWYQQTPGQGLQFLFEYFSETQRNKGNFPGRFSGRQFSNSRSEMNVSTLELGDSALYLCASREVRPPYEQYFGPGTRLTVT.

The chain combines TRBV2 with TRBJ1-2; D gene ambiguous. CDR1 is SNHLY, CDR2 FYNNEI, per germline. The CDR3 runs to 12 residues. V gave up 6 bases and J gave up 2 bases, with 7 bases separating them. The CDR3 region is CASRVGNYGYTF. The CDR3 nucleotides read TGTGCCAGCAGAGTAGGAAACTATGGCTACACCTTC.

This sequence joins TRBV27 and TRBJ2-7; 8 positions match TRBD1. Trimming removed 7 bases from V and 1 base from J; junction bases left unmatched: 3. Germline loops: CDR1 MNHEY, CDR2 SMNVEV (reference sequence). CDR3 length: 13 residues. The chain's CDR3 is CASNRQGSYEQYF. The CDR3 DNA reads as TGTGCCAGCAATCGACAGGGGTCCTACGAGCAGTACTTC.

The sample holds one count of this clone. The gene calls are TRBV6-5 and TRBJ2-7; D is possibly TRBD1 or TRBD2 (5 bases each). Looked up from germline, CDR1 is MNHEY and CDR2 is SVGAGI. V was pared by 4 bases and J by 2 bases, with 15 bases between. This CDR3 contains 15 residues. The CDR3 DNA follows: TGTGCCAGCAGTTTCTGGGGACCAGAACCCTACGAGCAGTACTTC. It is translated as CASSFWGPEPYEQYF.

The gene calls are TRBV6-5 and TRBJ1-2; 7 bases are shared with TRBD1. The CDR3 extends over 15 amino acids. Trimming at V came to 8 bases and at J to 4 bases, leaving 13 bases not matched to a gene. CDR1 MNHEY and CDR2 SVGAGI come from the germline V gene. The CDR3 loop is CASWGTEEAAYGYTF. CDR3 DNA sequence: TGTGCCAGCTGGGGGACAGAGGAAGCTGCCTATGGCTACACCTTC.

V and J are TRBV5-5 and TRBJ2-7; D remains ambiguous. Looked up from germline, CDR1 is SGHKS and CDR2 is YYEKEE (reference sequence). This CDR3 is built from 13 residues. V gave up 5 bases and J gave up 9 bases, with 18 bases separating them. CDR3 nucleotides: TGTGCCAGCAGGCCAATAGAGTCGGACGCGCAGTACTTC. Translation gives CASRPIESDAQYF.

The chain uses TRBV19 and TRBJ2-1; 8 nucleotides match TRBD2. CDR1 and CDR2 (germline): LNHDA, SQIVND (reference sequence). V shed 1 base and J 5 bases; nucleotides not matched to a gene: 4. The CDR3 contains 15 residues. Here the CDR3 DNA reads TGTGCCAGTAGTATAGTACTAGCGGTCCACAATGAGCAGTTCTTC. It is translated as CASSIVLAVHNEQFF.

This sequence joins TRBV10-3 and TRBJ2-7, with TRBD1 matching over 7 bases. The CDR3 runs to 14 residues. J was trimmed by 2 bases and V by 10 bases; bases with no gene match: 11. Germline V gives CDR1 ENHRY, CDR2 SYGVKD. CDR3 protein: CANAPGQSTYEQYF. The CDR3 bases are TGTGCCAACGCCCCGGGACAGTCAACCTACGAGCAGTACTTC.

This clone is a singleton in its sample. The identical CDR3 is also encoded by other nucleotide sequences in the sample. The V gene is TRBV29-1, the J gene TRBJ1-1, with TRBD1 as a possible D gene (5 bases). Germline V CDR1 and CDR2: SQVTM, ANQGSEA. V was cut by 1 base and J by 1 base, with 7 bases left in between. CDR3 length equals 13 residues. The CDR3 sequence is CSVEGQGNTEAFF. CDR3 DNA: TGCAGCGTTGAAGGGCAGGGGAACACTGAAGCTTTCTTT.

The chain carries TRBV13 and TRBJ2-7; D gene uncertain. Germline V gene data show CDR1 as PRHDT and CDR2 as FYEKMQ (reference sequence). The V gene lost 0 bases and the J gene lost 2 bases, with 5 bases spanning the gap. CDR3 length equals 13 residues. The CDR3 DNA is TGTGCCAGCAGCTTAGGACTTCCCTACGAGCAGTACTTC. Protein product: CASSLGLPYEQYF.

The chain combines TRBV7-9 with TRBJ2-2; TRBD1 might be the D (6 bases). Trimming shortened V by 0 bases and J by 6 bases, and 17 bases separated the two germline ends. CDR3 length: 17 amino acids. CDR1 and CDR2 (germline): SEHNR, FQNEAQ (reference sequence). The CDR3, as DNA: TGTGCCAGCAGCTTAGCAAGATCAGGGGTAGACGCCGGGGAGCTGTTTTTT. This encodes CASSLARSGVDAGELFF.

The chain recombines TRBV10-1 with TRBJ2-7, with 9 bases that match TRBD1. Germline V CDR1 and CDR2: WNHNN, SYGVQD (reference sequence). The CDR3 has 13 amino acids. V gave up 6 bases and J gave up 5 bases; unmatched junction bases: 5. CDR3 in amino acids: CASSGTGHHEQYF. The CDR3 nucleotides read TGCGCCAGCAGCGGGACAGGGCACCACGAGCAGTACTTC.

This clone was detected only once. The V and J genes are TRBV29-1 and TRBJ2-7; 10 bases fit TRBD1. V dropped 5 bases and J dropped 3; count of bases not matched to a gene: 10. From germline, CDR1 is SQVTM and CDR2 ANQGSEA. This CDR3 has 15 amino acids. The DNA of the CDR3 is TGCAGCGTTATACTTCCGGGACAGGGGAACTACGAGCAGTACTTC. Translation: CSVILPGQGNYEQYF.

This clone was picked up one time. The rearrangement uses TRBV27 and TRBJ2-1; D is unclear. The CDR3 is 13 residues long. V lost 1 base, J lost 5 bases, and 6 bases lay in between. In germline, CDR1 is MNHEY, CDR2 SMNVEV (reference sequence). CDR3 nucleotides: TGTGCCAGCAGTTTATTGGTCGACAATGAGCAGTTCTTC. This encodes CASSLLVDNEQFF.

The chain carries TRBV7-9 and TRBJ2-1; 14 nucleotides line up with TRBD2. Germline V lookup: CDR1 SEHNR, CDR2 FQNEAQ (reference sequence). There are 16 residues in the CDR3. The V gene end was trimmed by 5 bases and the J gene end by 6 bases; junction bases not matched to a gene: 6. The CDR3 here is CASSPRTSGGSNEQFF. For the CDR3, the DNA is TGTGCCAGCAGCCCTCGGACTAGCGGGGGGTCCAATGAGCAGTTCTTC.

The V call is TRBV5-1, the J call TRBJ2-1; 10 bases fit TRBD2. The germline V gene encodes CDR1 SGHRS and CDR2 YFSETQ. J lost 2 bases, V lost 0 bases, and 5 bases had no gene match. CDR3 length: 17 residues. The CDR3 DNA reads as TGCGCCAGCAGCTTGGGGCTTCTAGCGGGAGCCTACAATGAGCAGTTCTTC. Its translation is CASSLGLLAGAYNEQFF.

V usage is TRBV19 and J usage is TRBJ1-2; D ambiguous. CDR3 length equals 14 residues. Germline V gives CDR1 LNHDA, CDR2 SQIVND (reference sequence). Trimming stripped 0 bases from V and 3 bases from J, with 8 bases between. The CDR3 nucleotides read TGTGCCAGTAGTATAGAGGGAGCGTACTATGGCTACACCTTC. Protein sequence: CASSIEGAYYGYTF.

The V and J genes are TRBV7-9 and TRBJ2-2; the D gene is possibly TRBD1 (6 bases). The V end was cut by 8 bases, the J end by 4 bases, with 17 bases between. The CDR3 length is 15 residues. CDR1 SEHNR and CDR2 FQNEAQ come from the germline V gene (reference sequence). The CDR3 DNA reads TGTGCCAGCGAAGGGACACAGGGACCCACCGGGGAGCTGTTTTTT. Its translation is CASEGTQGPTGELFF.

The chain is built from TRBV6-6 and TRBJ1-1; D is uncertain. CDR1 is MNHNY and CDR2 is SVGAGI in the germline V gene (reference sequence). The CDR3 has 13 amino acids. V was trimmed by 2 bases and J by 4 bases, leaving 8 bases between them. Here the CDR3 DNA reads TGTGCCAGCAGTTACCCTCTGGGCACTGAAGCTTTCTTT. The encoded protein is CASSYPLGTEAFF.